This T cell receptor (beta chain) was recorded in a study of shared clonotypes between healthy human individuals. Study observations and caveats: When compared with the clonotypes that were shared by all four sorted-subset donors, the non-shared clonotypes turned out to have lower generation probabilities.

Some clones are missing from TCRdb's copy, which holds only in-frame ones; the method was immunoSEQ multiplex PCR. The repertoire holds roughly 2 million clones, with roughly 94% as singletons. Germline V CDR1 and CDR2: SGHTA, FQGNSA. There are 19 residues in the CDR3. V shed 1 base and J 0 bases; nucleotides not matched to a gene: 9. Only CD45RO-negative cells positively selected for CCR7 counted as naive CD8 cells, so terminally differentiated effector memory CD45RA+ cells were excluded. Note on this clone: What it binds is unknown.

The sample was naive CD8+ T cells sorted from blood. The genes are TRBV7-2 and TRBJ2-6; 7 nucleotides agree with TRBD1. The sequence was obtained from a man aged 18 to 29 in good health. Here the CDR3 DNA reads TGTGCCAGCAGCTTAGTCGTAGGGACAGAGATCTCTGGGGCCAACGTCCTGACTTTC. Translated: CASSLVVGTEISGANVLTF.